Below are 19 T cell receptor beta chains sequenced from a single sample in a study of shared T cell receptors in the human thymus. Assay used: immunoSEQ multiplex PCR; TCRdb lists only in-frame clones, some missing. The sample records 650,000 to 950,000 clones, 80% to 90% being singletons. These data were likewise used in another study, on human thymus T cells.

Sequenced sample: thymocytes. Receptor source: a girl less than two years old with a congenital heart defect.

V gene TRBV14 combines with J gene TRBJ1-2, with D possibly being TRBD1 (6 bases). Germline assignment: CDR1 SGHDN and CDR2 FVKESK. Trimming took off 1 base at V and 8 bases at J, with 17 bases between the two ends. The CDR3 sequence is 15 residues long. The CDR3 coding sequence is TGTGCCAGCAGCCAAGGTTCTAGGGCAGGGGAAGGCTACACCTTC. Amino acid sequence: CASSQGSRAGEGYTF.

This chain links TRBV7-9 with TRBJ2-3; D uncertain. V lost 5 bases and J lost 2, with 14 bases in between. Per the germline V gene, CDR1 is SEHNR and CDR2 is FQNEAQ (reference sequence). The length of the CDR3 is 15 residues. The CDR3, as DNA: TGTGCCAGCAGCCACGCAGTTTTGCACACAGATACGCAGTATTTT. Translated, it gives CASSHAVLHTDTQYF.

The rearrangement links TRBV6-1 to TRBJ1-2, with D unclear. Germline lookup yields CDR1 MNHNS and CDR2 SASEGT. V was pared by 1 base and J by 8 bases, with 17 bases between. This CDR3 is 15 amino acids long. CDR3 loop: CASSEGPFGFRGYTF. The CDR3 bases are TGTGCCAGCAGTGAAGGCCCTTTCGGGTTTAGGGGCTACACCTTC.

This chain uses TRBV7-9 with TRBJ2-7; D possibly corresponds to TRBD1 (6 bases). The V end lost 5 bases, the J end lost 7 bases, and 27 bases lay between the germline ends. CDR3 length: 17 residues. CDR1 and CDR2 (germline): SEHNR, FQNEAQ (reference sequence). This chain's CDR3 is CASSPDTGTLISGEQYF. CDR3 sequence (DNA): TGTGCCAGCAGCCCAGATACCGGGACACTTATCTCGGGGGAGCAGTACTTC.

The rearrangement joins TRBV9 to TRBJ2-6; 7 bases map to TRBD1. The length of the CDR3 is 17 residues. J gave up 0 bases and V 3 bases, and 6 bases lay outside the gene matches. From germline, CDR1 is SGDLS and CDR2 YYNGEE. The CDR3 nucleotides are TGTGCCAGCAGCGAGAGGGACAGAGACTCTGGGGCCAACGTCCTGACTTTC. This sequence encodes CASSERDRDSGANVLTF.

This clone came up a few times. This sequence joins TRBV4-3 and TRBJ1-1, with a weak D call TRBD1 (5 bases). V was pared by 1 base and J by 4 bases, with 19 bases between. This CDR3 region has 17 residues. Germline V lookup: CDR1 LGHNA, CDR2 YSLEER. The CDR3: CASSQVAGGHGGTEAFF. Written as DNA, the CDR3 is TGCGCCAGCAGCCAAGTCGCGGGTGGGCACGGGGGCACTGAAGCTTTCTTT.

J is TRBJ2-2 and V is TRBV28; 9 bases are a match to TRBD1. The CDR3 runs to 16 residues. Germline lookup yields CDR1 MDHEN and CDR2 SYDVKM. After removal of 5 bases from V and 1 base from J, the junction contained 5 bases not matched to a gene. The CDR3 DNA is TGTGCCAGCAGTCTCAACAGGGGGCAGAACACCGGGGAGCTGTTTTTT. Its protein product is CASSLNRGQNTGELFF. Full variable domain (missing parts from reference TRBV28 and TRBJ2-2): DVKVTQSSRYLVKRTGEKVFLECVQDMDHENMFWYRQDPGLGLRLIYFSYDVKMKEKGDIPEGYSVSREKKERFSLILESASTNQTSMYLCASSLNRGQNTGELFFGEGSRLTVL.

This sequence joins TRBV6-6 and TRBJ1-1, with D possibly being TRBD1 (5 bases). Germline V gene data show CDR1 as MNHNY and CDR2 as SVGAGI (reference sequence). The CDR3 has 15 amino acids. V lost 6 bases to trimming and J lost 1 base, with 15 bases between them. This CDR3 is CASSPTGDRNTEAFF. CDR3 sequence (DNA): TGTGCCAGCAGCCCTACGGGGGATCGGAACACTGAAGCTTTCTTT.

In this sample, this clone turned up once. This CDR3 is CASSHPTGVRGYTF. DNA for the CDR3: TGTGCTAGTTCCCACCCCACAGGGGTCAGAGGCTACACCTTC. The chain has TRBV12-5 and TRBJ1-2; 7 nucleotides agree with TRBD1. Germline CDR1 and CDR2: LGHNT and FRNRAP. The CDR3 is 14 residues long. Germline trimming cut 8 bases from V and 8 bases from J; bases unmatched to any gene: 14.

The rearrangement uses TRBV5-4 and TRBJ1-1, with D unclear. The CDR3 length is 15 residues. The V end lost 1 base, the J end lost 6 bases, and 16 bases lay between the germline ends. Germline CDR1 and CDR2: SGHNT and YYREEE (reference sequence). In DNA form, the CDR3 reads TGTGCCAGCAGCTTGCTATTAGTGGAGGGTTCTGAAGCTTTCTTT. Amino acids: CASSLLLVEGSEAFF.

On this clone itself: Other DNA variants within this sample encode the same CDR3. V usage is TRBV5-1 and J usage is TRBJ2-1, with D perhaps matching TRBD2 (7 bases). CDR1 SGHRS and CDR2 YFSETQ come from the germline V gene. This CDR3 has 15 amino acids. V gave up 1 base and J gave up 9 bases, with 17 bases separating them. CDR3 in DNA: TGCGCCAGCAGCTTGTCGGGGGGCCGACCCCTTGAGCAGTTCTTC. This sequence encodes CASSLSGGRPLEQFF. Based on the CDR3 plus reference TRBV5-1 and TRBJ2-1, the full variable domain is KAGVTQTPRYLIKTRGQQVTLSCSPISGHRSVSWYQQTPGQGLQFLFEYFSETQRNKGNFPGRFSGRQFSNSRSEMNVSTLELGDSALYLCASSLSGGRPLEQFFGPGTRLTVL.

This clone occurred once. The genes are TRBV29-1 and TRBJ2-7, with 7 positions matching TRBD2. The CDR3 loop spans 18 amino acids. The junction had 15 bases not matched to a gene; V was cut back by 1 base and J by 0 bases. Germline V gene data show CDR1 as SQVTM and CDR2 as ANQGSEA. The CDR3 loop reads CSVEVPGLPDNNSYEQYF. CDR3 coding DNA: TGCAGCGTTGAAGTACCGGGACTACCTGACAACAACTCCTACGAGCAGTACTTC.

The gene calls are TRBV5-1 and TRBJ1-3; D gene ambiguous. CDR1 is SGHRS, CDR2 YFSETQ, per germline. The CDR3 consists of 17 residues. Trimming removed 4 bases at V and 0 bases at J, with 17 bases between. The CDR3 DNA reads TGCGCCAGCAGCCCCCATCGTTTATGCGGCTCTGGAAACACCATATATTTT. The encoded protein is CASSPHRLCGSGNTIYF.

CDR3 loop: CASSLWGRNYGYTF. The CDR3 coding sequence is TGTGCCAGCAGTTTATGGGGGCGGAACTATGGCTACACCTTC. The chain joins TRBV28 to TRBJ1-2; D may be TRBD1 (5 bases). The germline V gene has CDR1 MDHEN and CDR2 SYDVKM. V dropped 0 bases and J dropped 2 bases, with 7 bases sitting between them. The CDR3 contains 14 residues.

For the CDR3, the DNA is TGCGCCAGCAGCCAAGATGGTTGGGGGCTGCGTGGCTACACCTTC. Residues: CASSQDGWGLRGYTF. V is TRBV4-3 and J is TRBJ1-2; a weak D match, TRBD1 (6 bases). The CDR3 is made up of 15 amino acids. Germline CDR1 and CDR2: LGHNA and YSLEER. The germline V and J ends were trimmed by 0 bases and 7 bases, with 15 bases remaining between them.

CDR3 sequence (DNA): TGTGCCAGCAGCTTAGTTTACCTAGGACTAGCGGGGGGGAGCTCCTACGAGCAGTACTTC. Its translation: CASSLVYLGLAGGSSYEQYF. The chain combines TRBV7-8 with TRBJ2-7, with 15 bases identical to TRBD2. V was clipped by 1 base and J by 0 bases; unmatched bases: 10. The germline CDR1 and CDR2 sequences are SGHVS and FQNEAQ. CDR3 size: 20 residues.

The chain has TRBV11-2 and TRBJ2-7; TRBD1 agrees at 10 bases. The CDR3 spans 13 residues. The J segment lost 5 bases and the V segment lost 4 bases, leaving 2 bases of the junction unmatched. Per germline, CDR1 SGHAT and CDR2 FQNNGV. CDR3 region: CASSWDRGDEQYF. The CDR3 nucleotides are TGTGCCAGCAGCTGGGACAGGGGCGACGAGCAGTACTTC.

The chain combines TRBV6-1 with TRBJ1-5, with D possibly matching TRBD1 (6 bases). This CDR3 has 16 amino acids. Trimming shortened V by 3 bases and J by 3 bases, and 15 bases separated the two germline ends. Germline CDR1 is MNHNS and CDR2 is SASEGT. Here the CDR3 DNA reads TGTGCCAGCAGTGACTTGGGGGGGCGGGACAATCAGCCCCAGCATTTT. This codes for CASSDLGGRDNQPQHF.

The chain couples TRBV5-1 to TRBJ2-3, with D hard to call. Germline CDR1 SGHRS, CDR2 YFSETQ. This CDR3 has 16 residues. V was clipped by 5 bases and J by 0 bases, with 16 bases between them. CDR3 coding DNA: TGCGCCAGCAGGACAACAATAAAGGCCAGCACAGATACGCAGTATTTT. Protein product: CASRTTIKASTDTQYF.